These T cell receptor beta chains were read from a single sample in a study of cytomegalovirus exposure and HLA in healthy donors. The protocol was immunoSEQ multiplex PCR, while the TCRdb copy is restricted to in-frame clones and leaves out a portion. This table has about 78,000 clones, approximately 80% appearing once. The specimen was PBMCs. The source of these receptors is a man in his fifties in good health and CMV-seropositive. The CDR3 runs from the conserved cysteine through the conserved F or W. The order of the fields is V gene, D gene, clone size, J gene, CDR3 DNA, CDR3 protein. D genes are given only for firm matches. For some rows the clone size is stated as once, few or many, or as a class when expanded; others skip it.

TRBV9	TRBD1	few	TRBJ2-3	TGTGCCAGCAGCGCATGGACAGGGGTCAGCACAGATACGCAGTATTTT	CASSAWTGVSTDTQYF
TRBV30	-	-	TRBJ1-4	TGTGCCTGGAGTCCACGGATCCGGGGGAGTGAAAAACTGTTTTTT	CAWSPRIRGSEKLFF
TRBV5-4	TRBD1	-	TRBJ1-2	TGTGCCAGCAGCTTGGGGACAGGGTCCCCTACCTATGGCTACACCTTC	CASSLGTGSPTYGYTF
TRBV7-2	-	-	TRBJ1-2	TGTGCCAGCAGCTTAGGGTTGACGCAGGGGAAATCGTATGGCTACACCTTC	CASSLGLTQGKSYGYTF
TRBV5-1	-	few	TRBJ1-6	TGCGCCAGCAGCCCAGGGCTGGGACAAGGGAATTCACCCCTCCACTTT	CASSPGLGQGNSPLHF
TRBV7-3	-	-	TRBJ2-2	TGTGCCAGCAGCGCGTCGCCCGGGGAGCTGTTTTTT	CASSASPGELFF
TRBV19	-	-	TRBJ1-5	TGTGCCAGTAGTCCATTAGACAGGCCGAATCAGCCCCAGCATTTT	CASSPLDRPNQPQHF
TRBV11-2	TRBD2	-	TRBJ2-7	TGTGCCAGCAGCTTAGAGGGGAACGGGAGGGCCTATGACGAGCAGTACTTC	CASSLEGNGRAYDEQYF
TRBV29-1	-	few	TRBJ2-1	TGCAGCGGGTCTTTAGTAGCGCGTTCGAACAATGAGCAGTTCTTC	CSGSLVARSNNEQFF
TRBV14	-	-	TRBJ2-3	TGTGCCAGCAGCCAAGACTATTACTCAGATACGCAGTATTTT	CASSQDYYSDTQYF
TRBV5-1	-	-	TRBJ1-4	TGCGCCAGCAGCTTGGTCCAGGGTGAAAAACTGTTTTTT	CASSLVQGEKLFF
TRBV6-5	-	-	TRBJ1-5	TGTGCCAGCAGCTTGGGGGGAAGCAATCAGCCCCAGCATTTT	CASSLGGSNQPQHF
TRBV19	-	-	TRBJ1-2	TGTGCCAGCGGGCCCGGGGGGTCTCAGGGCTACACCTTC	CASGPGGSQGYTF
TRBV4-2	TRBD2	-	TRBJ2-1	TGTGCCAGCAGCCTCAGGACTAGCGCCCTACAAGCTGAGCAGTTCTTC	CASSLRTSALQAEQFF
TRBV6-1	TRBD1	-	TRBJ1-4	TGTGCCAGCAGTGAAGCGTTGGGACAGGGGGGGGAAAAACTGTTTTTT	CASSEALGQGGEKLFF
TRBV7-2	TRBD1	-	TRBJ1-3	TGTGCCAGCAGCTCGGGGACAGTCGAAAACACCATATATTTT	CASSSGTVENTIYF
TRBV5-4	TRBD1	few	TRBJ2-1	TGTGCCAGCAGCAACTGGGACAGGGGCAATGAGCAGTTCTTC	CASSNWDRGNEQFF
TRBV5-1	TRBD1	-	TRBJ1-2	TGCGCCAGCAGCTTGGCCGGGACAGCCTATGGCTACACCTTC	CASSLAGTAYGYTF
TRBV19	-	-	TRBJ1-2	TGTGCCAGTAGTATTGGCAGGGCTAACTATGGCTACACCTTC	CASSIGRANYGYTF
TRBV30	-	-	TRBJ1-2	TGTGCCTTTGAACAAGGAGGGGGCTACACCTTC	CAFEQGGGYTF
TRBV18	TRBD1	-	TRBJ1-2	TGTGCCAGCTCACCAACCTCCGGACTCCGGACAGGGGGCACCTTC	CASSPTSGLRTGGTF
TRBV13	TRBD1	-	TRBJ1-1	TGTGCCAGCAGCTCTATCCGATCGGGACAGAAAAACACTGAAGCTTTCTTT	CASSSIRSGQKNTEAFF
TRBV12-5	-	-	TRBJ2-3	TGTGCTAGTGGTGGGATAGCGGATACGCAGTATTTT	CASGGIADTQYF
TRBV25-1	-	-	TRBJ2-7	TGTGCCAGCAGTGATCCCGGGGTCCGCGAGCAGTACTTC	CASSDPGVREQYF
TRBV29-1	TRBD1	-	TRBJ2-2	TGCAGCGTCACGGGACAGGGGGGTTCCACCGGGGAGCTGTTTTTT	CSVTGQGGSTGELFF
TRBV2	-	-	TRBJ1-5	TGTGCCAGCAGACAGGATTATAGCAATCAGCCCCAGCATTTT	CASRQDYSNQPQHF
TRBV7-2	TRBD2	-	TRBJ2-3	TGTGCCAGCAGCCGACTAGCGGATATGAGCACAGATACGCAGTATTTT	CASSRLADMSTDTQYF
TRBV10-3	TRBD2	-	TRBJ2-7	TGTGCCATCTCCGGCGAAGCGGGAGGGCCGTACGAGCAGTACTTC	CAISGEAGGPYEQYF
TRBV29-1	-	-	TRBJ1-4	TGCAGCGTTGAAGAGGGCGGGTTTAATGAAAAACTGTTTTTT	CSVEEGGFNEKLFF
TRBV6-1	TRBD1	-	TRBJ2-5	TGTGCCAGCAGCTCAGACAGGGTCGGGGAGACCCAGTACTTC	CASSSDRVGETQYF
TRBV27	-	-	TRBJ2-1	TGTGCCAGCAGTCGAACAGTAGAGAACTACAATGAGCAGTTCTTC	CASSRTVENYNEQFF
TRBV6-5	TRBD2	-	TRBJ2-1	TGTGCCAGCAGAATCACTAGCGGAACGAATGAGCAGTTCTTC	CASRITSGTNEQFF
TRBV11-2	-	-	TRBJ2-1	TGTGCCAGCAGCTTAGTAAGGGGGGGTTCCTACAATGAGCAGTTCTTC	CASSLVRGGSYNEQFF
TRBV7-8	TRBD2	-	TRBJ2-7	TGTGCCAGCAGCAAAGGGGTCCCGGGACTAGCATTCTACGAGCAGTACTTC	CASSKGVPGLAFYEQYF
TRBV6-6	TRBD2	-	TRBJ2-7	TGTGCCAGCAAAGGACTAGCGGGAGGAAGAGCCGAGCAGTACTTC	CASKGLAGGRAEQYF
TRBV11-1	TRBD1	-	TRBJ2-1	TGTGCCAGCAGCCCCAGGGACAGGGGGCGCGATGAGCAGTTCTTC	CASSPRDRGRDEQFF
TRBV29-1	-	-	TRBJ1-2	TGCAGCGTTGATCACAGGCTGACCTATAACTATGGCTACACCTTC	CSVDHRLTYNYGYTF
TRBV5-1	-	-	TRBJ1-1	TGCGCCAGCAGCTTGTGGTACGGGAAATCACTCATGAACACTGAAGCTTTCTTT	CASSLWYGKSLMNTEAFF
TRBV12-5	TRBD1	-	TRBJ2-2	TGTGCCGCTAGTGGTTCTCGTGGGGGACAGCCCGGGGAGGAGCTGTTTTTT	CAASGSRGGQPGEELFF
TRBV7-2	-	-	TRBJ2-7	TGTGCCAGCAGTACCGGACAGAGATACGAGCAGTACTTC	CASSTGQRYEQYF
TRBV28	-	-	TRBJ1-1	TGTGCCCCCCCGGCTGAAGCTTTCTTT	CAPPAEAFF
TRBV7-9	-	once	TRBJ2-7	TGTTCCAGCAGCTTAGGCCTAGCCTTCTCGATAGATTCCTCCTACGAGCAGTACTTC	CSSSLGLAFSIDSSYEQYF
TRBV13	-	-	TRBJ1-1	TGTGCCAGCAGCTTTGGCGGAATAAACACTGAAGCTTTCTTT	CASSFGGINTEAFF
TRBV9	-	-	TRBJ1-5	TGTGCCAGCAGCAAATCGGGGAATAGCAATCAGCCCCAGCATTTT	CASSKSGNSNQPQHF
TRBV30	-	-	TRBJ1-1	TGTGCCTGGAGTATAGGAGGGAACAGAGGCACTGAAGCTTTCTTT	CAWSIGGNRGTEAFF
TRBV7-8	-	-	TRBJ2-3	TGTGCCAGCAGCTTAGCCGGACAGCCCGCGGATACGCAGTATTTT	CASSLAGQPADTQYF
TRBV19	TRBD1	-	TRBJ2-2	TGTGCCAGTAGTAGGGGACAGCTTTACACCGGGGAGCTGTTTTTT	CASSRGQLYTGELFF
TRBV5-6	-	once	TRBJ2-6	TGTGCCAGCAGCATCATGAGCTCCTCTGGGGCCAACGTCCTGACTTTC	CASSIMSSSGANVLTF
TRBV13	TRBD2	-	TRBJ2-5	TGTGCCAGCAGCCTCCGACTAGCGGGAGAAGAGACCCAGTACTTC	CASSLRLAGEETQYF
TRBV7-2	TRBD2	-	TRBJ2-1	TGTGCCAGCAGCCACCCCGGGACTAGCGGGAGGGGTTGGTTCTTC	CASSHPGTSGRGWFF
TRBV5-4	TRBD1	-	TRBJ2-1	TGTGCCAGCAGCGGAGCCCGGACAGGGGGGTCGCGTGAGCAGTTCTTC	CASSGARTGGSREQFF
TRBV5-1	TRBD1	-	TRBJ2-5	TGCGCCAGCAGCGGGGGCTGGGGACAGGGACAAGAGACCCAGTACTTC	CASSGGWGQGQETQYF
TRBV19	TRBD2	-	TRBJ2-3	TGTGCCAGTAGTATATATACGGGAGGGCCGACTGATACGCAGTATTTT	CASSIYTGGPTDTQYF
TRBV18	-	-	TRBJ1-3	TGTGCCAGCTCACCATCCGGGGATGCGGGAAACACCATATATTTT	CASSPSGDAGNTIYF
TRBV5-1	-	-	TRBJ2-5	TGCGCCAGCAGCTGGGCCGGGGGAGCGGGCTCCCAAGAGACCCAGTACTTC	CASSWAGGAGSQETQYF
TRBV6-6	-	once	TRBJ2-1	TGTGCCAGCAGGGAATCCGGGACACCTTACAATGAGCAGTTCTTC	CASRESGTPYNEQFF
TRBV27	TRBD1	-	TRBJ1-2	TGTGCCAGCAGGAGGACAGGGGAGGTAACAGGCGGCTACACCTTC	CASRRTGEVTGGYTF